Below, 24 T cell receptor beta chains from the same sample are listed, as sequenced in a study of cytomegalovirus exposure and HLA in healthy donors. This PCR relied on a set of 60 Vbeta primers and 13 Jbeta primers. Clones were read by immunoSEQ multiplex PCR, and TCRdb kept only the in-frame ones, dropping some. This table lists approximately 210,000 clones. The sample consisted of PBMCs. These receptors all stem from a woman in her twenties or thirties in good health and CMV-seropositive.

The chain recombines TRBV6-6 with TRBJ2-2, with D possibly TRBD1 on 6 matching bases. V shed 7 bases and J shed 1 base, with 10 bases lying between them. This CDR3 has 14 residues. CDR1 is MNHNY and CDR2 is SVGAGI in the germline V gene (reference sequence). CDR3 DNA: TGTGCCAGCACCAACAGGGAGAACACCGGGGAGCTGTTTTTT. This translates into CASTNRENTGELFF.

This chain joins TRBV28 and TRBJ1-2; the match to TRBD1 covers 8 bases. There are 14 residues in the CDR3. V was pared by 7 bases and J by 4 bases, with 8 bases of the junction left unmatched. Germline CDR1 and CDR2: MDHEN and SYDVKM. The CDR3 DNA reads as TGTGCCAGCATCTCCGGGACAGGTAGCTATGGCTACACCTTC. Protein sequence: CASISGTGSYGYTF.

The J gene is TRBJ1-6, the V gene TRBV10-3, with 10 positions matching TRBD1. Per germline, CDR1 ENHRY and CDR2 SYGVKD. V gave up 5 bases and J gave up 7 bases; unmatched junction bases: 2. CDR3 size: 14 residues. DNA for the CDR3: TGTGCCATCAGTCCGGGACAGGGGAATTCACCCCTCCACTTT. It specifies CAISPGQGNSPLHF.

The chain links TRBV5-4 to TRBJ1-4; tentatively, D is TRBD1 (6 bases). This CDR3 region has 15 residues. V was pared by 4 bases and J by 6 bases, with 16 bases between. From germline, CDR1 is SGHNT and CDR2 YYREEE (reference sequence). CDR3 sequence: CASSHNRALDEKLFF. The CDR3 DNA is TGTGCCAGCAGCCATAACAGGGCGCTGGATGAAAAACTGTTTTTT.

J is TRBJ1-4 and V is TRBV28; 9 nucleotides line up with TRBD1. The junction had 7 bases not matched to a gene; V was cut back by 6 bases and J by 5 bases. The CDR3 consists of 15 residues. Germline values: CDR1 MDHEN, CDR2 SYDVKM. This chain's CDR3 is CASRKSGTGNEKLFF. The CDR3, as DNA: TGTGCCAGCAGGAAATCCGGGACAGGGAATGAAAAACTGTTTTTT.

CDR3 loop: CALGGFEAFF. CDR3 bases: TGCGCCCTAGGAGGTTTTGAAGCTTTCTTT. The chain joins TRBV4-1 to TRBJ1-1; D not resolved. Germline assignment: CDR1 MGHRA and CDR2 YSYEKL. V lost 11 bases and J 7 bases, leaving 11 bases between the germline ends. The CDR3 covers 10 residues.

This chain links TRBV4-1 with TRBJ2-4, with a possible D match to TRBD1 (5 bases). CDR1 is MGHRA, CDR2 YSYEKL, per germline. CDR3 size: 16 residues. Trimming took 0 bases from V and 7 from J, leaving 16 bases between them. The CDR3 loop is CASSQDGVQGGNIQYF. The CDR3 nucleotides read TGCGCCAGCAGCCAAGACGGAGTTCAGGGTGGGAACATTCAGTACTTC.

This rearrangement joins TRBV7-2 to TRBJ1-2; D may be TRBD1 (5 bases). Germline V CDR1 and CDR2: SGHTA, FQGNSA. CDR3 length: 15 amino acids. Trimming removed 5 bases from V and 5 bases from J, with 18 bases in between. The CDR3 coding sequence is TGTGCCAGCAGCCCGGGGGGAGGGGCGAATTATGGCTACACCTTC. Its protein is CASSPGGGANYGYTF.

This rearrangement joins TRBV7-2 to TRBJ1-1; tentatively, D is TRBD1 (6 bases). V lost 5 bases and J 0 bases, leaving 10 bases between the germline ends. The germline V gene encodes CDR1 SGHTA and CDR2 FQGNSA. CDR3 size: 14 residues. The CDR3 region is CASSPRTVNTEAFF. CDR3 in DNA: TGTGCCAGCAGCCCCCGGACAGTGAACACTGAAGCTTTCTTT.

This CDR3 is CASSAPGTVSRYEQYF. CDR3 DNA sequence: TGTGCCAGCAGCGCACCCGGGACAGTTAGTCGTTACGAGCAGTACTTC. The rearrangement uses TRBV7-2 and TRBJ2-7; TRBD1 agrees at 7 bases. Germline assignment: CDR1 SGHTA and CDR2 FQGNSA. J was trimmed by 4 bases and V by 5 bases; bases with no gene match: 14. The CDR3 is 16 residues long.

This chain connects TRBV6-1 to TRBJ2-7; D gene ambiguous. Germline loops: CDR1 MNHNS, CDR2 SASEGT. The length of the CDR3 is 11 residues. V dropped 3 bases and J dropped 3 bases, with 3 bases sitting between them. CDR3 protein: CASSDLYEQYF. DNA for the CDR3: TGTGCCAGCAGTGACCTCTACGAGCAGTACTTC.

The chain has TRBV4-2 and TRBJ2-4; possibly TRBD1 for D (6 bases). Germline V gene sequence: CDR1 LGHNA, CDR2 YNFKEQ. Trimming left V 4 bases short and J 0 bases short, with 13 bases between. This CDR3 has 16 amino acids. DNA of the CDR3: TGTGCCAGCAGCCCACAGGGCCTTCTAGCCAAAAACATTCAGTACTTC. This translates into CASSPQGLLAKNIQYF.

V gene TRBV6-6 combines with J gene TRBJ2-7; TRBD2 matches at 8 bases. Germline CDR1 MNHNY, CDR2 SVGAGI (reference sequence). This CDR3 has 16 residues. After removal of 6 bases from V and 6 bases from J, the junction contained 16 bases not matched to a gene. The CDR3 spells CASSPRGAENLGEQYF. CDR3 nucleotide sequence: TGTGCCAGCAGCCCGCGGGGGGCGGAAAATCTGGGCGAGCAGTACTTC.

The chain carries TRBV19 and TRBJ1-4; 7 nucleotides align to TRBD1. The CDR3 length is 15 residues. Losses at the gene ends were 3 bases for V and 8 bases for J; bases not matched to a gene: 9. CDR1 and CDR2 (germline): LNHDA, SQIVND (reference sequence). The DNA for the CDR3 is TGTGCCAGTAGTATGTCGCAGGGGGTCAGGGAAAAACTGTTTTTT. Residues: CASSMSQGVREKLFF. The full variable domain, with the rest looked up from reference TRBV19 and TRBJ1-4, is DGGITQSPKYLFRKEGQNVTLSCEQNLNHDAMYWYRQDPGQGLRLIYYSQIVNDFQKGDIAEGYSVSREKKESFPLTVTSAQKNPTAFYLCASSMSQGVREKLFFGSGTQLSVL.

CDR3 in DNA: TGCGCCAGCAGCCCACCCGGGACAGGGGGCTTGGGCACTGAAGCTTTCTTT. This sequence encodes CASSPPGTGGLGTEAFF. The chain carries TRBV5-1 and TRBJ1-1; 12 bases agree with TRBD1. From germline, CDR1 is SGHRS and CDR2 YFSETQ. J lost 4 bases, V lost 4 bases, and 11 bases had no gene match. The CDR3 spans 17 residues.

The chain has TRBV11-2 and TRBJ2-5; 9 bases align to TRBD1. Germline loops: CDR1 SGHAT, CDR2 FQNNGV. This CDR3 is built from 17 residues. V lost 6 bases to trimming and J lost 2 bases; unmatched junction nucleotides: 13. CDR3 coding DNA: TGTGCCAGCAGTTTCCGCCGGGGGACAGGGAGACAAGAGACCCAGTACTTC. This sequence encodes CASSFRRGTGRQETQYF.

The chain combines TRBV6-1 with TRBJ2-2, with 7 bases fitting TRBD1. The CDR3 has 15 residues. The trim removed 6 bases at V and 7 bases at J, leaving 11 bases unmatched. The germline gives CDR1 MNHNS, CDR2 SASEGT. CDR3: CASRGTDHGIGELFF. DNA for the CDR3: TGTGCCAGCAGAGGGACAGATCATGGAATCGGGGAGCTGTTTTTT.

The rearrangement uses TRBV11-3 and TRBJ1-1; D remains ambiguous. V was trimmed by 4 bases and J by 8 bases, leaving 14 bases between them. CDR3 length equals 13 residues. Per the germline V gene, CDR1 is SGHNT and CDR2 is YENEEA. DNA for the CDR3: TGTGCCAGCAGCTACAGCGGCGCAGCCGAAGCTTTCTTT. Its translation is CASSYSGAAEAFF.

The rearrangement links TRBV5-5 to TRBJ1-6, with D unclear. This CDR3 has 16 residues. From germline, CDR1 is SGHKS and CDR2 YYEKEE (reference sequence). V gave up 4 bases and J gave up 0 bases, with 11 bases separating them. The CDR3 loop reads CASSRGRSSYNSPLHF. In nucleotides, the CDR3 is TGTGCCAGCAGCCGCGGGAGGAGCTCCTATAATTCACCCCTCCACTTT.

J is TRBJ2-1 and V is TRBV7-7, with TRBD2 as a possible D gene (6 bases). Trimming left V 5 bases short and J 9 bases short, with 20 bases between. CDR3 length: 15 residues. Per germline, CDR1 SSHAT and CDR2 FNYEAQ (reference sequence). This chain's CDR3 is CASSPTGRERGEQFF. CDR3 sequence (DNA): TGTGCCAGCAGCCCCACTGGGCGGGAAAGGGGTGAGCAGTTCTTC. The full variable domain, with the rest looked up from reference TRBV7-7 and TRBJ2-1, is GAGVSQSPRYKVTKRGQDVTLRCDPISSHATLYWYQQALGQGPEFLTYFNYEAQPDKSGLPSDRFSAERPEGSISTLTIQRTEQRDSAMYRCASSPTGRERGEQFFGPGTRLTVL.

J is TRBJ2-6 and V is TRBV7-2, with unresolved D. V lost 2 bases and J 0 bases, leaving 5 bases between the germline ends. The CDR3 totals 15 residues. The germline gives CDR1 SGHTA, CDR2 FQGNSA. This CDR3 is CASSLSHSGANVLTF. CDR3 DNA: TGTGCCAGCAGCTTAAGCCACTCTGGGGCCAACGTCCTGACTTTC.

The chain joins TRBV5-1 to TRBJ2-1; 9 bases align to TRBD1. The CDR3 is 16 amino acids. With V trimmed by 4 bases and J by 8 bases, 13 bases remained unmatched. The germline gives CDR1 SGHRS, CDR2 YFSETQ. The CDR3 region is CASSPFPGTGTHEQFF. The DNA for the CDR3 is TGCGCCAGCAGCCCTTTTCCCGGGACAGGGACCCATGAGCAGTTCTTC.

The chain couples TRBV27 to TRBJ2-1; tentatively, D is TRBD2 (6 bases). The V end lost 1 base, the J end lost 3 bases, and 19 bases lay between the germline ends. Germline assignment: CDR1 MNHEY and CDR2 SMNVEV (reference sequence). This CDR3 has 18 residues. Written as DNA, the CDR3 is TGTGCCAGCAGTTTATGGGGCCCTGGGGGGATGCGCTACAATGAGCAGTTCTTC. Amino acid sequence: CASSLWGPGGMRYNEQFF.

The chain is built from TRBV27 and TRBJ2-6, with 7 positions matching TRBD2. This CDR3 region has 16 residues. With V trimmed by 8 bases and J by 2 bases, 9 bases remained unmatched. In germline, CDR1 is MNHEY, CDR2 SMNVEV (reference sequence). CDR3 in amino acids: CASHLGGGTGANVLTF. CDR3 in DNA: TGTGCCAGCCATCTCGGCGGGGGAACTGGGGCCAACGTCCTGACTTTC.